The clone carrying this T cell receptor beta chain has ten or more counts. In germline, CDR1 is MNHEY, CDR2 SVGEGT. V lost 2 bases, J lost 7 bases, and 11 bases stayed unmatched. The CDR3 runs to 16 residues. This sample is part of a study of read filtering for tumor transcriptome and immune sequencing. Molecular barcoded adaptors covering alpha/delta and beta/gamma chains were used on around 400 ng RNA. MiXCR was run by TCRdb on the reads, yielding one entry per CDR3 protein. The repertoire holds 75,000 to 90,000 distinct CDR3 sequences, with 9% to 15% as singletons. This receptor was taken from a donor over 35 with multiple myeloma. The chain is built from TRBV6-2 or TRBV6-3 and TRBJ2-1; TRBD2 aligns across 7 bases. The specimen sequenced was a population of CD138-negative cells sorted from bone marrow. CDR3 sequence reads: CASSYQSGKVLNEQFF. DNA for the CDR3: TGTGCCAGCAGTTACCAAAGCGGGAAAGTTTTGAATGAGCAGTTCTTC.